This is a list of T cell receptor beta chains from one sample in a study of cytotoxic CD8 clonotypes in ibrutinib-treated CLL. The repertoire was sequenced with immunoSEQ multiplex PCR; TCRdb's copy has only in-frame clones and lacks some. The sample has 150,000 to 200,000 clones, around 84% seen once. Sequencing used PBMCs, obtained after 12 months of ibrutinib treatment. These receptors originate from a human donor with chronic lymphocytic leukemia. Both conserved end residues are part of each CDR3. A D gene is named only where the DNA matches it firmly. Part of the rows lack a size; the others show once, few, many or a class for expanded clones.

v_gene	d_gene	j_gene	abundance	CDR3nt	CDR3aa
TRBV4-2	-	TRBJ1-2	few	TGTGCCAGCAGCCTACCGGCCACGGGCCTAGCTAACTATGGCTACACCTTC	CASSLPATGLANYGYTF
TRBV10-3	-	TRBJ2-7	once	TGTGCCAGCAGTGAAGGCTGGGGGGGCGCGGCTGTCGAGCAGTACTTC	CASSEGWGGAAVEQYF
TRBV5-5	-	TRBJ2-7	-	TGTGCCAGCAGCTTGGGGGGACCATTACAGGGAAGCTACGAGCAGTACTTC	CASSLGGPLQGSYEQYF
TRBV6-5	-	TRBJ1-2	-	TGTGCCAGCAGTTACGGTACAGCCGTGGGCTATGGCTACACCTTC	CASSYGTAVGYGYTF
TRBV5-1	-	TRBJ1-6	-	TGCGCCAGCAGACAGGATCCCTCCTATAATTCACCCCTCCACTTT	CASRQDPSYNSPLHF
TRBV9	-	TRBJ2-5	-	TGTGCCAGCAGCGTAGCCCTCCAAGAGACCCAGTACTTC	CASSVALQETQYF
TRBV15	-	TRBJ2-3	-	TGTGCCACCAGCAGAGATTCTTATACGCAGTATTTT	CATSRDSYTQYF
TRBV5-1	TRBD2	TRBJ2-2	-	TGCGCCAGCAGCTCCGGCAGCGGGAGGGCGAGGTCCGGGGAGCTGTTTTTT	CASSSGSGRARSGELFF
TRBV28	-	TRBJ2-1	once	TGTGCCAGCAGTTTGGGGGGCCTAAATGAGCAGTTCTTC	CASSLGGLNEQFF
TRBV28	TRBD1	TRBJ2-7	-	TGTGCCAGCAGAATGACCGGGACAGGGGATCGCGAGCAGTACTTC	CASRMTGTGDREQYF
TRBV27	TRBD1	TRBJ2-1	-	TGTGCCAGCAGTCGGGACAGGGACAATGAGCAGTTCTTC	CASSRDRDNEQFF
TRBV28	-	TRBJ1-2	-	TGTGCCAGCAGCTTAGCTAACTATGGCTACACCTTC	CASSLANYGYTF
TRBV18	TRBD1	TRBJ1-4	once	TGTGCCAGCTCACCCATGGGACAGGGGGATGAAAAACTGTTTTTT	CASSPMGQGDEKLFF
TRBV5-6	-	TRBJ1-4	few	TGTGCCAGCAGCTTGGGACAGGTTGAAAAACTGTTTTTT	CASSLGQVEKLFF
TRBV6-5	-	TRBJ1-1	-	TGTGCCAGCAGGACAGACGGGAACACTGAAGCTTTCTTT	CASRTDGNTEAFF
TRBV10-2	TRBD1	TRBJ1-2	-	TGCGCCAGCAGATTAGCCCAGGGGGTGCATGGCTACACCTTC	CASRLAQGVHGYTF
TRBV5-1	-	TRBJ2-3	few	TGCGCCAGCAGCTTGCTTGGTGGTCGGGCAGATACGCAGTATTTT	CASSLLGGRADTQYF
TRBV7-6	-	TRBJ2-6	-	TGTGCCAGCAGCTTAGAAACTGGGGCCAACGTCCTGACTTTC	CASSLETGANVLTF
TRBV7-6	TRBD1	TRBJ1-1	-	TGTGCCAGCAGCTTTTGGACAGGGGATAACACTGAAGCTTTCTTT	CASSFWTGDNTEAFF
TRBV7-9	-	TRBJ1-5	-	TGTGCCAGCAGCTTAGATGGTCAGCCCCAGCATTTT	CASSLDGQPQHF
TRBV11-2	TRBD2	TRBJ2-7	-	TGTGCCAGCAGCTTAGCTAGCGGTACCTACGAGCAGTACTTC	CASSLASGTYEQYF
TRBV4-3	-	TRBJ2-3	-	TGCGCCAGCAGCCAAGAACCCCAGGTGCTAACAGATACGCAGTATTTT	CASSQEPQVLTDTQYF
TRBV28	-	TRBJ1-3	-	TGTGCCAGCGGAGGTTCAAACACCATATATTTT	CASGGSNTIYF
TRBV2	-	TRBJ1-4	-	TGTGCCAGCAGCGCGACTAAGGCCGTAGGTGAAAAACTGTTTTTT	CASSATKAVGEKLFF
TRBV19	-	TRBJ1-2	once	TGTGCCAGTAGTATAGGCGGGGGAAGACGTGGCTACACCTTC	CASSIGGGRRGYTF
TRBV19	-	TRBJ1-1	-	TGTGCCAGTAGTATATGGGGTAAGCCTGAAGCTTTCTTT	CASSIWGKPEAFF
TRBV4-3	-	TRBJ2-3	few	TGCGCCAGCAGCCAATTCGGCAGCTCCACTCAGTATTTT	CASSQFGSSTQYF
TRBV29-1	TRBD2	TRBJ2-2	-	TGCAGCGTTAGTTTGGCGGGAGGGAACACCGGGGAGCTGTTTTTT	CSVSLAGGNTGELFF
TRBV7-2	-	TRBJ1-2	-	TGTGCCAGCAGCCCCTATGCGGATAGGGGTCCGGGTGGCTACACCTTC	CASSPYADRGPGGYTF
TRBV4-3	-	TRBJ2-2	few	TGCGCCAGCAGCCAAGATCTTCCGGGGGTCCCGAGCACCGGGGAGCTGTTTTTT	CASSQDLPGVPSTGELFF
TRBV7-2	-	TRBJ2-7	-	TGTGCCAGCAGCTCCAGCGGGCCGTCCTACGAGCAGTACTTC	CASSSSGPSYEQYF
TRBV5-4	-	TRBJ2-2	-	TGTGCCAGCAGCTTGCTAATCACAGGAGACACCGGGGAGCTGTTTTTT	CASSLLITGDTGELFF
TRBV5-1	TRBD1	TRBJ2-7	-	TGCGCCAGCAGCTTCCCCCCCGGGACAGTCTCCTACGAGCAGTACTTC	CASSFPPGTVSYEQYF
TRBV11-2	-	TRBJ2-1	-	TGTGCCAGCCAAAAGCCCTACAATGAGCAGTTCTTC	CASQKPYNEQFF
TRBV19	-	TRBJ1-5	few	TGTGCCAGTAGTTCGGGACCTAATAGCAATCAGCCCCAGCATTTT	CASSSGPNSNQPQHF
TRBV18	TRBD2	TRBJ2-2	-	TGTGCCAGCTCACCAGGTTCCGGCGGGGGAGCGACCGGGGAGCTGTTTTTT	CASSPGSGGGATGELFF
TRBV30	-	TRBJ2-1	-	TGTGCCGCTGGGGGGACTGGGGAGCAGTTCTTC	CAAGGTGEQFF
TRBV19	-	TRBJ2-2	-	TGTGCCAGTAGTATCGGCGGGGTAGCGAACACCGGGGAGCTGTTTTTT	CASSIGGVANTGELFF
TRBV18	-	TRBJ1-1	-	TGTGCCAGCTCATCGGGCGCGAACACTGAAGCTTTCTTT	CASSSGANTEAFF
TRBV9	-	TRBJ2-7	few	TGTGCCAGCAGCGTGGACGGAACCTACGAGCAGTACTTC	CASSVDGTYEQYF
TRBV7-2	-	TRBJ1-2	-	TGTGCCAGCAGCTTACGGCAGGGCTCATATGGCTACACCTTC	CASSLRQGSYGYTF
TRBV5-8	TRBD1	TRBJ2-7	-	TGTGCCAGCAGCTTGGTGGGACAGAATTACGAGCAGTACTTC	CASSLVGQNYEQYF
TRBV9	-	TRBJ2-2	-	TGTGCCAGCAGCGTAGTGCAAGGGAGCGGGGAGCTGTTTTTT	CASSVVQGSGELFF
TRBV7-2	TRBD2	TRBJ2-7	-	TGTGCCAGCAGCTTAGAAGGGACTAGCGGGAGGTACGAGCAGTACTTC	CASSLEGTSGRYEQYF
TRBV19	-	TRBJ1-1	-	TGTGCCAGTAGTAAGGGACGGATCAACACTGAAGCTTTCTTT	CASSKGRINTEAFF
TRBV12-5	-	TRBJ2-3	-	TGTGCTAGTGGTGATTACAGCACAGATACGCAGTATTTT	CASGDYSTDTQYF
TRBV14	TRBD2	TRBJ2-1	-	TGTGCCAGCAGCCTAGCGGGAGGGGTAAATGAGCAGTTCTTC	CASSLAGGVNEQFF
TRBV21-1	-	TRBJ2-7	few	TGTGCCAGCAGCCCACGGGTAGGTTATCCCTCCTCCTACGAGCAGTACTTC	CASSPRVGYPSSYEQYF
TRBV27	-	TRBJ1-1	-	TGTGCCACGCTGACCCTTTCTCCGGGACGCCCCATGAACACTGAAGCTTTCTTT	CATLTLSPGRPMNTEAFF
TRBV11-2	-	TRBJ2-1	-	TGTGCCAGCAGCTTAGTGCTACGCACTGAGCAGTTCTTC	CASSLVLRTEQFF
TRBV5-1	-	TRBJ1-2	few	TGCGCCAGCAGCTTGGGCCAGGGTGGATCCGGCTACACCTTC	CASSLGQGGSGYTF
TRBV5-5	-	TRBJ2-1	-	TGTGCCAGCAGCCCCTTAACGGGAGAATACAATGAGCAGTTCTTC	CASSPLTGEYNEQFF
TRBV28	-	TRBJ1-5	-	TGTGCCAGCACCCCCGACGGCAATCAGCCCCAGCATTTT	CASTPDGNQPQHF
TRBV11-2	TRBD2	TRBJ2-1	-	TGTGCCAGCAGCTTAGCCAGTGGTAGACTAGCGGTATACAATGAGCAGTTCTTC	CASSLASGRLAVYNEQFF
TRBV14	-	TRBJ1-2	-	TGTGCCAGCAGCCCGGGGCTTGGCTATGGCTACACCTTC	CASSPGLGYGYTF
TRBV10-3	TRBD2	TRBJ2-3	-	TGTGCCATCAGTACACAGCGGGATCGCACAGATACGCAGTATTTT	CAISTQRDRTDTQYF